One T cell receptor beta chain is described in this entry. The antigen is unknown. This record belongs to a study of monozygotic twins with inflammatory bowel disease. Study conclusions and caveats: Healthy twins showed more clonotype sharing with others than IBD patients, especially patients with disease activity.

It was 3,000 to 4,000 ng of total RNA that each TCR library used. Researchers ran eight separate cDNA reactions for each sample. UMIs incorporating a 6-nucleotide sample barcode were appended by means of template switching. After re-calling the 5' RACE reads, TCRdb lists one entry per CDR3 protein, DNA absent. The sample table sets out 400,000 to 500,000 distinct CDR3 sequences. Looked up from germline, CDR1 is SEHNR and CDR2 is FQNEAQ (reference sequence). The CDR3 totals 16 residues. This chain uses TRBV7-9 with TRBJ1-2; with no DNA, the TCRdb D assignment of TRBD1 cannot be verified. The specimen sequenced was blood. This TCR derives from a human donor with ulcerative colitis or Crohn's disease, or a healthy co-twin of an affected twin (not recorded which). The CDR3 loop is CASSPLTGQDLYGYTF.